A single sample gave rise to the 29 T cell receptor beta chains below, sequenced in a study of cytomegalovirus exposure and HLA in healthy donors. The PCR ran on 60 Vbeta and 13 Jbeta primers. Here immunoSEQ multiplex PCR was the method, and the copy in TCRdb shows in-frame clones only, minus some. The sample lists about 50,000 clones; roughly 80% were seen once. The material sequenced was PBMCs. The receptors were sampled from a woman aged 35 to 49 in good health and CMV-seropositive.

CDR3 sequence reads: CASSYYSVGGETQYF. CDR3 bases: TGTGCCAGCAGTTACTATAGCGTCGGCGGAGAGACCCAGTACTTC. This rearrangement joins TRBV6-5 to TRBJ2-5, with a weak D call TRBD2 (5 bases). Germline CDR1 and CDR2: MNHEY and SVGAGI. V was clipped by 1 base and J by 4 bases, with 13 bases between them. This CDR3 is built from 15 residues.

V and J are TRBV2 and TRBJ1-1, with a weak D call TRBD1 (5 bases). CDR1 is SNHLY, CDR2 FYNNEI, per germline. V lost 6 bases and J lost 9, with 14 bases in between. The CDR3 spans 12 residues. CDR3 sequence: CASSLWGDQAFF. DNA of the CDR3: TGTGCCAGCAGCCTGTGGGGGGATCAAGCTTTCTTT.

This chain uses TRBV10-3 with TRBJ2-1; TRBD2 matches at 13 bases. The CDR3 loop spans 16 amino acids. Germline-derived CDR1 and CDR2 are ENHRY and SYGVKD. V was clipped by 7 bases and J by 5 bases; unmatched bases: 8. This CDR3 reads CAIKMGLAGPDNEQFF. The CDR3 region has the DNA TGTGCCATCAAAATGGGACTAGCGGGGCCAGACAATGAGCAGTTCTTC.

There are a few counts of this clone. J is TRBJ1-4 and V is TRBV10-3, with D possibly TRBD1 on 6 matching bases. Germline V CDR1 and CDR2: ENHRY, SYGVKD. V was shortened by 0 bases and J by 7 bases, with 12 bases between the two germline ends. CDR3 length: 15 residues. CDR3 in DNA: TGTGCCATCAGTGAGTCGACAGGCAACTTTGAAAAACTGTTTTTT. Its translation: CAISESTGNFEKLFF.

The chain recombines TRBV10-2 with TRBJ1-1, with 7 bases identical to TRBD1. The trim removed 6 bases at V and 2 bases at J, leaving 9 bases unmatched. In germline, CDR1 is WSHSY, CDR2 SAAADI. The CDR3 spans 15 residues. CDR3 amino acids: CASRNKGAGNTEAFF. In DNA form, the CDR3 reads TGCGCCAGCAGGAATAAGGGGGCAGGTAACACTGAAGCTTTCTTT.

The rearrangement uses TRBV5-1 and TRBJ1-1; TRBD1 aligns across 7 bases. Germline V gene data show CDR1 as SGHRS and CDR2 as YFSETQ. The length of the CDR3 is 15 residues. The ends lost 0 bases at V and 6 bases at J; junction bases unmatched: 8. CDR3 nucleotides: TGCGCCAGCAGCTTGGGACAGGGTTCATTCGCTGAAGCTTTCTTT. Its protein product is CASSLGQGSFAEAFF.

J is TRBJ1-1 and V is TRBV19, with D hard to call. Germline V gene sequence: CDR1 LNHDA, CDR2 SQIVND (reference sequence). This CDR3 has 12 residues. V was shortened by 4 bases and J by 4 bases, with 7 bases between the two germline ends. For the CDR3, the DNA is TGTGCCAGTAGTAAGGACTTCACTGAAGCTTTCTTT. Amino acids: CASSKDFTEAFF.

This chain uses TRBV7-6 with TRBJ1-5, with D possibly matching TRBD1 (6 bases). Germline CDR1 reads SGHVS; CDR2 reads FNYEAQ. The CDR3 runs 14 residues. Trimming took off 5 bases at V and 4 bases at J, with 12 bases between the two ends. The CDR3 spells CASSLGGGNQPQHF. Written as DNA, the CDR3 is TGTGCCAGCAGCCTAGGGGGGGGGAATCAGCCCCAGCATTTT.

This chain uses TRBV5-1 with TRBJ2-3, with D possibly matching TRBD2 (5 bases). The CDR3 totals 17 residues. Germline V gene lookup returns CDR1 SGHRS and CDR2 YFSETQ. The ends were cut back, 0 bases at V and 3 bases at J, with 17 bases in the middle. The CDR3 nucleotides are TGCGCCAGCAGCTTGGTACGACTAACGGTCGGTACAGATACGCAGTATTTT. Its protein is CASSLVRLTVGTDTQYF.

This rearrangement joins TRBV5-4 to TRBJ1-2, with TRBD1 matching 12 bases. This CDR3 is built from 18 residues. Per the germline V gene, CDR1 is SGHNT and CDR2 is YYREEE (reference sequence). The J segment lost 3 bases and the V segment lost 3 bases, leaving 12 bases of the junction unmatched. CDR3 region: CASSSLWDRGRSHYGYTF. The CDR3 region has the DNA TGTGCCAGCAGCTCCCTCTGGGACAGGGGGCGTAGTCACTATGGCTACACCTTC.

This chain links TRBV9 with TRBJ2-7; tentative D call: TRBD1 (6 bases). Germline loops: CDR1 SGDLS, CDR2 YYNGEE. This CDR3 contains 15 residues. V was pared by 0 bases and J by 3 bases, with 13 bases between. CDR3 sequence reads: CASSVAEEGDYEQYF. The CDR3 DNA reads as TGTGCCAGCAGCGTAGCCGAAGAGGGGGACTACGAGCAGTACTTC. The whole variable domain, remainder taken from reference TRBV9 and TRBJ2-7, is DSGVTQTPKHLITATGQRVTLRCSPRSGDLSVYWYQQSLDQGLQFLIQYYNGEERAKGNILERFSAQQFPDLHSELNLSSLELGDSALYFCASSVAEEGDYEQYFGPGTRLTVT.

The gene calls are TRBV6-5 and TRBJ2-5; 8 bases are shared with TRBD1. Germline V gene lookup returns CDR1 MNHEY and CDR2 SVGAGI. The CDR3 is made up of 15 amino acids. V lost 6 bases, J lost 9 bases, and 15 bases stayed unmatched. The CDR3 DNA reads as TGTGCCAGCAGGCATACCGGGACAGGCACCTCCCCCCAGTACTTC. It yields the protein CASRHTGTGTSPQYF.

This clone was seen once. V and J are TRBV4-1 and TRBJ2-1; 9 bases are shared with TRBD2. Per the germline V gene, CDR1 is MGHRA and CDR2 is YSYEKL. V was pared by 1 base and J by 6 bases, with 4 bases of the junction left unmatched. The CDR3 has 15 residues. The CDR3 spells CASSQVAGVSNEQFF. CDR3 DNA sequence: TGCGCCAGCAGCCAAGTAGCGGGGGTAAGCAATGAGCAGTTCTTC.

The chain employs TRBV6-5 and TRBJ1-2, with D tentatively TRBD1 (5 bases). This CDR3 has 13 residues. Per germline, CDR1 MNHEY and CDR2 SVGAGI. The ends were cut back, 2 bases at V and 10 bases at J, with 14 bases in the middle. CDR3 residues: CASSYGDGGDYTF. Written as DNA, the CDR3 is TGTGCCAGCAGTTACGGAGACGGGGGGGACTACACCTTC.

The chain couples TRBV7-9 to TRBJ2-7, with 8 bases identical to TRBD1. The CDR3 extends over 13 amino acids. Looked up from germline, CDR1 is SEHNR and CDR2 is FQNEAQ (reference sequence). The V segment lost 5 bases and the J segment 0 bases; nucleotides outside the gene matches: 0. The CDR3 loop reads CASSGQGSYEQYF. The CDR3 nucleotides read TGTGCCAGCAGCGGACAGGGCTCCTACGAGCAGTACTTC.

The rearrangement uses TRBV30 and TRBJ2-1; TRBD2 matches at 13 bases. V shed 1 base and J 8 bases; nucleotides not matched to a gene: 8. This CDR3 comprises 16 residues. The germline CDR1 and CDR2 sequences are GTSNPN and SVGIG (reference sequence). This CDR3 is CAWSDSLAGGQDEQFF. CDR3 sequence (DNA): TGTGCCTGGAGTGACTCACTAGCGGGGGGGCAGGATGAGCAGTTCTTC.

The genes are TRBV10-3 and TRBJ1-3; perhaps TRBD1 as D (6 bases). CDR1 and CDR2 (germline): ENHRY, SYGVKD. CDR3 length: 16 residues. The V end lost 3 bases, the J end lost 0 bases, and 12 bases lay between the germline ends. CDR3 DNA: TGTGCCATCAGTGACGTCCCAGGGGCCTCTGGAAACACCATATATTTT. Protein product: CAISDVPGASGNTIYF.

The chain uses TRBV7-6 and TRBJ2-1, with D possibly matching TRBD2 (6 bases). Trimming removed 5 bases at V and 6 bases at J, with 11 bases between. Germline CDR1 reads SGHVS; CDR2 reads FNYEAQ. This CDR3 spans 13 amino acids. The CDR3 sequence: CASSVGSSNEQFF. As DNA, the CDR3 is TGTGCCAGCAGCGTCGGGAGTTCCAATGAGCAGTTCTTC.

The rearrangement joins TRBV7-3 to TRBJ2-1; 10 nucleotides agree with TRBD1. After removal of 5 bases from V and 4 bases from J, the junction contained 5 bases not matched to a gene. This CDR3 comprises 15 residues. CDR1 and CDR2 from the germline V gene are SGHTA and FQGTGA. The CDR3 DNA follows: TGTGCCAGCAGCCGGCGGGGACAGGGGTACAATGAGCAGTTCTTC. Translation: CASSRRGQGYNEQFF.

The rearrangement links TRBV9 to TRBJ1-6; 12 positions agree with TRBD1. V dropped 5 bases and J dropped 10; count of bases not matched to a gene: 7. The CDR3 spans 15 residues. The germline gives CDR1 SGDLS, CDR2 YYNGEE. CDR3 nucleotides: TGTGCCAGCAGTGAGGGACAGGGGGCTGGATCACCCCTCCACTTT. Its protein is CASSEGQGAGSPLHF.

The chain uses TRBV2 and TRBJ2-1, with D possibly being TRBD2 (5 bases). With 10 bases removed from V and 8 bases from J, the gap between germline ends came to 9 bases. CDR3 length equals 10 residues. In germline, CDR1 is SNHLY, CDR2 FYNNEI. The CDR3 bases are TGTGCCACCCGAGCGGATGAGCAGTTCTTC. Amino acids: CATRADEQFF.

The CDR3 spells CASSHQGQNTDTQYF. The CDR3 bases are TGCGCCAGCAGCCACCAGGGACAGAACACAGATACGCAGTATTTT. The gene calls are TRBV5-1 and TRBJ2-3; 7 bases align to TRBD1. CDR3 length: 15 amino acids. The junction had 7 bases not matched to a gene; V was cut back by 4 bases and J by 2 bases. In germline, CDR1 is SGHRS, CDR2 YFSETQ.

J is TRBJ2-7 and V is TRBV5-1; 7 nucleotides align to TRBD2. The J segment lost 4 bases and the V segment lost 3 bases, leaving 10 bases of the junction unmatched. Germline assignment: CDR1 SGHRS and CDR2 YFSETQ. This CDR3 is built from 15 residues. CDR3 DNA: TGCGCCAGCAGCTGGAGCGGGGAAGGCCCTTACGAGCAGTACTTC. It codes for CASSWSGEGPYEQYF.

The chain carries TRBV19 and TRBJ2-6; tentative D call: TRBD1 (6 bases). Per germline, CDR1 LNHDA and CDR2 SQIVND (reference sequence). V lost 3 bases, J lost 0 bases, and 9 bases lay in between. The CDR3 length is 16 residues. The CDR3 reads CASSIVQGSGANVLTF. For the CDR3, the DNA is TGTGCCAGTAGTATTGTACAGGGCTCTGGGGCCAACGTCCTGACTTTC.

J is TRBJ2-5 and V is TRBV10-2; 10 bases are a match to TRBD2. Germline CDR1 reads WSHSY; CDR2 reads SAAADI. Trimming at V came to 4 bases and at J to 9 bases, leaving 11 bases not matched to a gene. The CDR3 totals 15 residues. CDR3 DNA: TGCGCCAGCAGTGTGGCTAGCGGGGGCGGCATGGCCCAGTACTTC. It specifies CASSVASGGGMAQYF.

V and J are TRBV15 and TRBJ2-3; no reliable D call. The V gene lost 4 bases and the J gene lost 4 bases, with 12 bases spanning the gap. The CDR3 totals 14 residues. Germline V CDR1 and CDR2: LNHNV, YYDKDF (reference sequence). The CDR3, as DNA: TGTGCCACCAGCACCTCTAGACCCGCAGATACGCAGTATTTT. Protein product: CATSTSRPADTQYF.

CDR3 sequence (DNA): TGTGCCAGCAGCTTAGGGGGAGGGGCAGGAGGAAACACCATATATTTT. Its translation is CASSLGGGAGGNTIYF. The V call is TRBV7-8, the J call TRBJ1-3, with D possibly being TRBD1 (5 bases). The CDR3 has 16 amino acids. Germline-derived CDR1 and CDR2 are SGHVS and FQNEAQ. The V and J ends lost 1 base and 4 bases respectively, with 14 bases between them.

The chain combines TRBV4-2 with TRBJ2-3; the D is unclear. The V end lost 4 bases, the J end lost 1 base, and 15 bases lay between the germline ends. There are 16 residues in the CDR3. Germline-derived CDR1 and CDR2 are LGHNA and YNFKEQ. As DNA, the CDR3 is TGTGCCAGCAGCCCCCACTCGCGGTCTGGCACAGATACGCAGTATTTT. Its protein is CASSPHSRSGTDTQYF.

This clone was seen a few times. This chain uses TRBV7-2 with TRBJ1-2, with 7 positions matching TRBD1. V lost 4 bases to trimming and J lost 5 bases; unmatched junction nucleotides: 4. CDR3 length: 13 amino acids. Germline values: CDR1 SGHTA, CDR2 FQGNSA. CDR3 in DNA: TGTGCCAGCAGCTCCTCGACAGGGTATGGCTACACCTTC. This translates into CASSSSTGYGYTF.